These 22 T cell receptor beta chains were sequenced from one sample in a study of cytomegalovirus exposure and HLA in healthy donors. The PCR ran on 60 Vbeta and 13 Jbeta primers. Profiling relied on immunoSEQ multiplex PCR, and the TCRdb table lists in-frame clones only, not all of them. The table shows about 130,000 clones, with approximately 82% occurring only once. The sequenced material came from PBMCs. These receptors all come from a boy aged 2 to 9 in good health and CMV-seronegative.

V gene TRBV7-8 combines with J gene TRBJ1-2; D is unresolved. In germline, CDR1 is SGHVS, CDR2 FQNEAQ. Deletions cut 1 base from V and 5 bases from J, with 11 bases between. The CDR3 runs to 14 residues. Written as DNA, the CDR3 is TGTGCCAGCAGCTTAGTGGGAGGGCAGTATGGCTACACCTTC. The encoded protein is CASSLVGGQYGYTF.

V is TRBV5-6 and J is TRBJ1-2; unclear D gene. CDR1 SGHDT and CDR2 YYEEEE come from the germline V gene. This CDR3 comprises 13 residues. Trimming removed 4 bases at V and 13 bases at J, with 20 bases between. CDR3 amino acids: CASSSLGADLSTF. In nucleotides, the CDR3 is TGTGCCAGCAGCAGCCTGGGCGCAGATCTAAGCACCTTC.

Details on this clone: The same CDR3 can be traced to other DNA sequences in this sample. DNA of the CDR3: TGTGCCAGCAGTAGGGGAGGCACCGGGGAGCTGTTTTTT. The encoded protein is CASSRGGTGELFF. The rearrangement uses TRBV6-5 and TRBJ2-2, with a weak D call TRBD2 (6 bases). The CDR3 extends over 13 amino acids. Germline-derived CDR1 and CDR2 are MNHEY and SVGAGI. V was trimmed by 5 bases and J by 4 bases, leaving 8 bases between them.

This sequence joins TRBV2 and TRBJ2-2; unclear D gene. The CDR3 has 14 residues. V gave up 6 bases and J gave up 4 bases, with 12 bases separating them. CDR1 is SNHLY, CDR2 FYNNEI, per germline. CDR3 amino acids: CASRAVLSTGELFF. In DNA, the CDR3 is TGTGCCAGCAGGGCCGTCCTTTCCACCGGGGAGCTGTTTTTT.

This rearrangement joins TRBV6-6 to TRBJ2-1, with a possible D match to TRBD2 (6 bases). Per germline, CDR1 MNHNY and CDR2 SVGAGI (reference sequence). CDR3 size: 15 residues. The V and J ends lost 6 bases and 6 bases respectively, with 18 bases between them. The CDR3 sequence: CASSRRARDFNEQFF. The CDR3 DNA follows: TGTGCCAGCAGCCGACGCGCGCGGGACTTCAATGAGCAGTTCTTC.

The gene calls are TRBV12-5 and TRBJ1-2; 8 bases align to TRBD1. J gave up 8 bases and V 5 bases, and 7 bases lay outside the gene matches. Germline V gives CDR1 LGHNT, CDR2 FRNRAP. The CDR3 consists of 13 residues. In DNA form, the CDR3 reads TGTGCTAGTGGTATACAGGGGGATACGGGCTACACCTTC. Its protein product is CASGIQGDTGYTF.

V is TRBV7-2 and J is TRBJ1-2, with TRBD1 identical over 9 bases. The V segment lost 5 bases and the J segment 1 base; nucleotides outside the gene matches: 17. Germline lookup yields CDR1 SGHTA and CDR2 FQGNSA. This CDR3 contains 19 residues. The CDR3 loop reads CASSLDGWDRVEINYGYTF. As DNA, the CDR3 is TGTGCCAGCAGCCTAGATGGGTGGGACAGGGTGGAGATTAACTATGGCTACACCTTC.

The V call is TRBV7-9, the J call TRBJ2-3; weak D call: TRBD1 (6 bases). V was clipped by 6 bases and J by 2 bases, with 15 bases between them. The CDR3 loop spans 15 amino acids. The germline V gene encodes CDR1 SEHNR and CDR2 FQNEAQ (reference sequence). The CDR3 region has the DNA TGTGCCAGCAGTCCTCGGGACACCTACACAGATACGCAGTATTTT. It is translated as CASSPRDTYTDTQYF.

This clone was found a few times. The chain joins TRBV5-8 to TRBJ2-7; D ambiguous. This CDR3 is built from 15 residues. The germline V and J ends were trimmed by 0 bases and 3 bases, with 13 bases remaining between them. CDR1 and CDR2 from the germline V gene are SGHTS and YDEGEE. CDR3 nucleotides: TGTGCCAGCAGCTTGGTACCAATTGAGAACTACGAGCAGTACTTC. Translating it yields CASSLVPIENYEQYF. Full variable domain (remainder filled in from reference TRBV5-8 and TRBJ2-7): EAGVTQSPTHLIKTRGQQATLRCSPISGHTSVYWYQQALGLGLQFLLWYDEGEERNRGNFPPRFSGRQFPNYSSELNVNALELEDSALYLCASSLVPIENYEQYFGPGTRLTVT.

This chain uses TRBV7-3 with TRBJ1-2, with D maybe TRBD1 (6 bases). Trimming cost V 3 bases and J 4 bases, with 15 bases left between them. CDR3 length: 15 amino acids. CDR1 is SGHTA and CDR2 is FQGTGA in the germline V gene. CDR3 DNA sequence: TGTGCCAGCAGCTTGGACAGCTCCTCAACCTATGGCTACACCTTC. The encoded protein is CASSLDSSSTYGYTF.

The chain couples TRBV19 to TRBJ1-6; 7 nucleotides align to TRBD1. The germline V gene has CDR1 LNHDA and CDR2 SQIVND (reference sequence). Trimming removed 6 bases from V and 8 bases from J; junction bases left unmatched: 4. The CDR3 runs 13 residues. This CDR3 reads CASRGQGDSPLHF. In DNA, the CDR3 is TGTGCCAGTAGGGGTCAGGGGGATTCACCCCTCCACTTT.

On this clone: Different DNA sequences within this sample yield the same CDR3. The CDR3 nucleotides read TGTGCCAGCACCCGACAGGGGTATGGCTACACCTTC. Residues: CASTRQGYGYTF. V gene TRBV6-5 combines with J gene TRBJ1-2; 8 bases are shared with TRBD1. The CDR3 consists of 12 residues. The junction had 3 bases not matched to a gene; V was cut back by 7 bases and J by 5 bases. The germline V gene encodes CDR1 MNHEY and CDR2 SVGAGI.

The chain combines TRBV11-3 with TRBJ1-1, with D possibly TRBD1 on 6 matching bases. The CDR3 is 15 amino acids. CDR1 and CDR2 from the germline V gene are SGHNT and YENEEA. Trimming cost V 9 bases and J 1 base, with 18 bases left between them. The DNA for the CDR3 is TGTGCCAGGGGGACAACCCCTCGCCAGAACACTGAAGCTTTCTTT. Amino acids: CARGTTPRQNTEAFF. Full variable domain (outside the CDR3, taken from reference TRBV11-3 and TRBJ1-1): EAGVVQSPRYKIIEKKQPVAFWCNPISGHNTLYWYLQNLGQGPELLIRYENEEAVDDSQLPKDRFSAERLKGVDSTLKIQPAELGDSAVYLCARGTTPRQNTEAFFGQGTRLTVV.

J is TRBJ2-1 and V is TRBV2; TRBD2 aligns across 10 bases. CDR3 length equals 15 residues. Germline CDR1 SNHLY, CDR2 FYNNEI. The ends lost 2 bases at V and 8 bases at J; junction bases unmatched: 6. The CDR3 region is CASSELAGDGDEQFF. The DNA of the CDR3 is TGTGCCAGCAGTGAACTAGCGGGAGACGGGGATGAGCAGTTCTTC. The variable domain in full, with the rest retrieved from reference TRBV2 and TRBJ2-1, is EPEVTQTPSHQVTQMGQEVILRCVPISNHLYFYWYRQILGQKVEFLVSFYNNEISEKSEIFDDQFSVERPDGSNFTLKIRSTKLEDSAMYFCASSELAGDGDEQFFGPGTRLTVL.

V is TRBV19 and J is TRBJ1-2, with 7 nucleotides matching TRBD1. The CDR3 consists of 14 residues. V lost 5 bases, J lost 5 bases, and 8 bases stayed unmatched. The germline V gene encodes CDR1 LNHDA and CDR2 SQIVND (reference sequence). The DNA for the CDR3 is TGTGCCAGTAGTGACAGGACAGGCGCTTATGGCTACACCTTC. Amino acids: CASSDRTGAYGYTF.

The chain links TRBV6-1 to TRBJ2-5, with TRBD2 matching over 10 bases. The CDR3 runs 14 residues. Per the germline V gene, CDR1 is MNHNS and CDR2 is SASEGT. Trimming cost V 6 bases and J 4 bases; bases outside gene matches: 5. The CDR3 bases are TGTGCCAGCAGCCTACTAGCGGGGTTAGAGACCCAGTACTTC. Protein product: CASSLLAGLETQYF.

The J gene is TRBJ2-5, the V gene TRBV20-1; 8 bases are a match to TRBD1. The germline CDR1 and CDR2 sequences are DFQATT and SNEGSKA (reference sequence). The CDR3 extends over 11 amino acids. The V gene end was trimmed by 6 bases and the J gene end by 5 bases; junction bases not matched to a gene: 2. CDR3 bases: TGCAGTGCGAACAGGGGGGAGACCCAGTACTTC. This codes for CSANRGETQYF.

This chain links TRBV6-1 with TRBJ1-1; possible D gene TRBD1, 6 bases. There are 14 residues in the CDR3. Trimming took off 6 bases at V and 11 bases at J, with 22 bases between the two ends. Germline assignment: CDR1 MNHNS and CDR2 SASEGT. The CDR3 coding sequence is TGTGCCAGCAGACCCAAAGTCGATTTTACAGGGGCTTTCTTT. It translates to CASRPKVDFTGAFF.

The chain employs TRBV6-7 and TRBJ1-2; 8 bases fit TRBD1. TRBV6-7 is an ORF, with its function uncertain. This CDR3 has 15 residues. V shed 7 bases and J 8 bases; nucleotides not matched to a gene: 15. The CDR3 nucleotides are TGTGCCAGCACTACAAACAGGGGGGAGAAACGAGGCTACACCTTC. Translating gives CASTTNRGEKRGYTF.

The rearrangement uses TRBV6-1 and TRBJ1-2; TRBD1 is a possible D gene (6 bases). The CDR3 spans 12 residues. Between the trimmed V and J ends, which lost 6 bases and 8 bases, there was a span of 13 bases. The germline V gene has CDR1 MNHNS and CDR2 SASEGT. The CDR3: CASRTGKSGYTF. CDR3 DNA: TGTGCCAGCAGAACAGGGAAATCCGGCTACACCTTC.

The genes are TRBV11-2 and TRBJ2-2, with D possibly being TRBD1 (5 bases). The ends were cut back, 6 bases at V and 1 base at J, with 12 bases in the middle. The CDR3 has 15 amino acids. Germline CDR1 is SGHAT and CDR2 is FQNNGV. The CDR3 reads CASSPWQGNTGELFF. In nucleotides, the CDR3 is TGTGCCAGCAGTCCCTGGCAGGGGAACACCGGGGAGCTGTTTTTT.

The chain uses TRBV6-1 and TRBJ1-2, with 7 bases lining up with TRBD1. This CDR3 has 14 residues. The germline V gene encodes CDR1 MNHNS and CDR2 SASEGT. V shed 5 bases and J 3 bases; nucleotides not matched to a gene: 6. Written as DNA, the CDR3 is TGTGCCAGCAGTTTGACAGGGCCACACTATGGCTACACCTTC. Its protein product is CASSLTGPHYGYTF.